The 24 T cell receptor beta chains below all came from one sample that was sequenced in a study of shared clonotypes between healthy human individuals. Clones were sequenced by immunoSEQ multiplex PCR, and TCRdb holds only the in-frame ones, with some missing. The sample lists a few hundred thousand clones, roughly 91% seen once, with around 15% in the top ten. Sequenced input: memory CD8+ T cells sorted from blood. Subset reported: CD45RO+ cells pooled with CCR7-negative TemRA cells. Source of these receptors: a man aged 18 to 29 in good health.

This clone showed up just a few times. The identical CDR3 is also encoded by other nucleotide sequences in the sample. The chain combines TRBV9 with TRBJ2-1; D is ambiguous. Germline V CDR1 and CDR2: SGDLS, YYNGEE. Trimming removed 0 bases at V and 1 base at J, with 2 bases between. CDR3 size: 13 residues. This CDR3 is CASSVGSYNEQFF. In DNA form, the CDR3 reads TGTGCCAGCAGCGTAGGGTCCTACAATGAGCAGTTCTTC.

This chain connects TRBV7-6 to TRBJ2-7, with 8 nucleotides matching TRBD1. CDR1 is SGHVS and CDR2 is FNYEAQ in the germline V gene. The CDR3 runs to 15 residues. Trimming took 1 base from V and 3 from J; bases not matched to a gene: 5. This chain's CDR3 is CASSLEAGGYYEQYF. In nucleotides, the CDR3 is TGTGCCAGCAGCTTAGAAGCAGGGGGCTACTACGAGCAGTACTTC.

Note on this clone: One end of the junction fails to match germline, which may point to a read error. V is TRBV19 and J is TRBJ2-7; D gene unclear. CDR3 size: 12 residues. The germline gives CDR1 LNHDA, CDR2 SQIVND (reference sequence). The CDR3 protein is CASSMVLLGCDF. The CDR3 nucleotides read TGTGCCAGTAGTATGGTTCTCTTAGGGTGCGACTTC.

V is TRBV7-9 and J is TRBJ1-1; D is undetermined. The germline V and J ends were trimmed by 5 bases and 1 base, with 8 bases remaining between them. This CDR3 is built from 13 residues. The germline V gene encodes CDR1 SEHNR and CDR2 FQNEAQ (reference sequence). CDR3 nucleotide sequence: TGTGCCAGCAGCCCCTCCGGGAACACTGAAGCTTTCTTT. This encodes CASSPSGNTEAFF.

The rearrangement links TRBV28 to TRBJ2-2; perhaps TRBD1 as D (8 bases). V lost 6 bases, J lost 7 bases, and 18 bases lay in between. This CDR3 region has 15 residues. In germline, CDR1 is MDHEN, CDR2 SYDVKM. The CDR3: CASRGQGGFHGELFF. The CDR3, as DNA: TGTGCCAGCAGAGGACAGGGAGGGTTTCACGGGGAGCTGTTTTTT.

This clone was seen a single time. V is TRBV6-5 and J is TRBJ2-3, with D tentatively TRBD1 or TRBD2 (6 bases each). This CDR3 region has 16 residues. CDR1 MNHEY and CDR2 SVGAGI come from the germline V gene. Trimming took 0 bases from V and 4 from J, leaving 14 bases between them. CDR3 region: CASSYSIAGEADTQYF. The CDR3 nucleotides are TGTGCCAGCAGTTACTCGATAGCAGGGGAGGCAGATACGCAGTATTTT.

By its share, this clone is medium-sized. The gene calls are TRBV9 and TRBJ2-7, with 9 bases lining up with TRBD2. This CDR3 region has 14 residues. The germline V gene encodes CDR1 SGDLS and CDR2 YYNGEE. Losses at the gene ends were 3 bases for V and 5 bases for J; bases not matched to a gene: 6. CDR3 sequence reads: CASSASGRIDEQYF. DNA of the CDR3: TGTGCCAGCAGCGCGAGCGGGAGGATCGACGAGCAGTACTTC. The full variable domain, its missing parts supplied by reference TRBV9 and TRBJ2-7, is DSGVTQTPKHLITATGQRVTLRCSPRSGDLSVYWYQQSLDQGLQFLIQYYNGEERAKGNILERFSAQQFPDLHSELNLSSLELGDSALYFCASSASGRIDEQYFGPGTRLTVT.

The chain combines TRBV25-1 with TRBJ1-2; 8 positions agree with TRBD1. V dropped 8 bases and J dropped 5; count of bases not matched to a gene: 19. The CDR3 is made up of 17 amino acids. CDR1 and CDR2 from the germline V gene are MGHDK and SYGVNS. The CDR3 reads CASAPSSGQGSSYGYTF. DNA for the CDR3: TGTGCCAGCGCCCCATCATCCGGACAGGGTTCATCTTATGGCTACACCTTC.

The J gene is TRBJ1-4, the V gene TRBV7-9; a weak D match, TRBD1 (6 bases). Per the germline V gene, CDR1 is SEHNR and CDR2 is FQNEAQ (reference sequence). V lost 5 bases and J 7 bases, leaving 20 bases between the germline ends. The CDR3 has 16 residues. In DNA, the CDR3 is TGTGCCAGCAGCCCCAGGACAGTCATATGGGGTGAAAAACTGTTTTTT. Encoded protein: CASSPRTVIWGEKLFF.

A note on this clone: Other DNA sequences in this specimen translate into the identical CDR3. This chain joins TRBV4-1 and TRBJ2-7; no reliable D call. The CDR3 covers 14 residues. Germline V gene data show CDR1 as MGHRA and CDR2 as YSYEKL. V was shortened by 0 bases and J by 3 bases, with 9 bases between the two germline ends. DNA for the CDR3: TGCGCCAGCAGCCAAGATCGTCAGAGCTACGAGCAGTACTTC. Translated: CASSQDRQSYEQYF.

The chain couples TRBV2 to TRBJ2-5, with a weak D call TRBD2 (5 bases). The CDR3 has 15 residues. V was cut by 6 bases and J by 5 bases, with 19 bases left in between. Germline-derived CDR1 and CDR2 are SNHLY and FYNNEI. The CDR3 DNA reads TGTGCCAGCAGAAGTCCGAGGGTCCCCTCGGAGACCCAGTACTTC. Translating it yields CASRSPRVPSETQYF.

This rearrangement joins TRBV11-2 to TRBJ2-7; 7 bases align to TRBD1. The CDR3 is 15 residues long. Looked up from germline, CDR1 is SGHAT and CDR2 is FQNNGV. J was trimmed by 4 bases and V by 0 bases; bases with no gene match: 6. DNA for the CDR3: TGTGCCAGCAGCTTAGATCGGGCAGGGGGTTACGAGCAGTACTTC. It translates to CASSLDRAGGYEQYF.

The gene calls are TRBV4-1 and TRBJ2-1; TRBD2 aligns across 8 bases. The CDR3 sequence is 16 residues long. Trimming at V came to 4 bases and at J to 4 bases, leaving 9 bases not matched to a gene. In germline, CDR1 is MGHRA, CDR2 YSYEKL. CDR3 loop: CASSRSVAGSYNEQFF. The CDR3, as DNA: TGCGCCAGCAGCCGCAGCGTAGCGGGGTCGTACAATGAGCAGTTCTTC.

V and J are TRBV7-9 and TRBJ2-7; D uncertain. V lost 5 bases and J lost 4, with 12 bases in between. This CDR3 comprises 13 residues. The germline V gene encodes CDR1 SEHNR and CDR2 FQNEAQ (reference sequence). In DNA, the CDR3 is TGTGCCAGCAGCCCCCAAGGAAGGTACGAGCAGTACTTC. Translation gives CASSPQGRYEQYF.

The chain employs TRBV5-4 and TRBJ2-7, with D possibly called TRBD1 or TRBD2 (6 bases each). The germline V gene encodes CDR1 SGHNT and CDR2 YYREEE (reference sequence). The CDR3 contains 15 residues. V shed 3 bases and J shed 0 bases, with 13 bases lying between them. CDR3 sequence reads: CASSWGAGASYEQYF. The DNA of the CDR3 is TGTGCCAGCAGCTGGGGGGCAGGGGCCTCCTACGAGCAGTACTTC.

The rearrangement links TRBV4-3 to TRBJ2-7; perhaps TRBD1 as D (6 bases). The CDR3 length is 15 residues. Germline lookup yields CDR1 LGHNA and CDR2 YSLEER. The V and J ends lost 1 base and 5 bases respectively, with 15 bases between them. The CDR3 loop is CASSQGGFPGDEQYF. The CDR3 region has the DNA TGCGCCAGCAGCCAAGGGGGATTCCCAGGGGACGAGCAGTACTTC.

The V and J genes are TRBV5-1 and TRBJ2-3, with 8 bases matching TRBD2. The CDR3 length is 16 residues. With 1 base clipped from V and 1 base from J, the junction kept 5 bases outside the gene matches. Germline values: CDR1 SGHRS, CDR2 YFSETQ. CDR3 residues: CASSLMGLVGTDTQYF. The CDR3 DNA reads as TGCGCCAGCAGCTTGATGGGACTAGTGGGCACAGATACGCAGTATTTT.

This chain joins TRBV5-5 and TRBJ2-7, with 8 bases identical to TRBD1. CDR1 and CDR2 from the germline V gene are SGHKS and YYEKEE (reference sequence). The ends lost 2 bases at V and 4 bases at J; junction bases unmatched: 14. The CDR3 loop spans 17 amino acids. The CDR3 reads CASSLREWTGTSYEQYF. Here the CDR3 DNA reads TGTGCCAGCAGCTTAAGGGAATGGACAGGGACATCATACGAGCAGTACTTC.

At least ten counts were recorded for this clone. The chain is built from TRBV4-3 and TRBJ1-6, with D possibly TRBD1 on 5 matching bases. Trimming took off 7 bases at V and 6 bases at J, with 16 bases between the two ends. Per germline, CDR1 LGHNA and CDR2 YSLEER. The CDR3 has 15 amino acids. CDR3 sequence (DNA): TGCGCCAGCACTCCCTCGGTGGGGACTAATTCACCCCTCCACTTT. It specifies CASTPSVGTNSPLHF.

The chain links TRBV5-6 to TRBJ2-5, with TRBD2 matching 7 bases. Germline assignment: CDR1 SGHDT and CDR2 YYEEEE. V was clipped by 2 bases and J by 8 bases; unmatched bases: 9. The length of the CDR3 is 14 residues. DNA for the CDR3: TGTGCCAGCAGCTTTTTGACGGGAGGTGATACCCAGTACTTC. Residues: CASSFLTGGDTQYF.

The chain joins TRBV11-2 to TRBJ1-3, with 7 bases matching TRBD1. Looked up from germline, CDR1 is SGHAT and CDR2 is FQNNGV. The CDR3 has 14 amino acids. The ends lost 1 base at V and 4 bases at J; junction bases unmatched: 1. The CDR3 spells CASSLVDRGNTIYF. The CDR3 nucleotides are TGTGCCAGCAGCTTAGTGGACAGGGGAAACACCATATATTTT.

The genes are TRBV6-6 and TRBJ1-3; D call uncertain. Trimming cost V 0 bases and J 2 bases, with 11 bases left between them. This CDR3 is 16 amino acids long. The germline V gene encodes CDR1 MNHNY and CDR2 SVGAGI (reference sequence). CDR3 nucleotides: TGTGCCAGCAGTTACTCGGAGGGTTTAACTGGAAACACCATATATTTT. It codes for CASSYSEGLTGNTIYF.

The chain joins TRBV7-6 to TRBJ2-7; 15 nucleotides agree with TRBD2. The V and J ends lost 5 bases and 4 bases, in that order; junction bases with no gene match: 3. The CDR3 extends over 15 amino acids. Germline CDR1 is SGHVS and CDR2 is FNYEAQ. The CDR3 reads CASSPGTSGRYEQYF. In DNA, the CDR3 is TGTGCCAGCAGCCCGGGGACTAGCGGGAGGTACGAGCAGTACTTC.

The V gene is TRBV5-1, the J gene TRBJ2-7; no definite D call. The V gene lost 0 bases and the J gene lost 3 bases, with 13 bases spanning the gap. CDR3 length: 15 residues. CDR1 is SGHRS, CDR2 YFSETQ, per germline. The CDR3 DNA sequence: TGCGCCAGCAGCTTGGAAACTGGAAGGGTCTACGAGCAGTACTTC. It encodes CASSLETGRVYEQYF.